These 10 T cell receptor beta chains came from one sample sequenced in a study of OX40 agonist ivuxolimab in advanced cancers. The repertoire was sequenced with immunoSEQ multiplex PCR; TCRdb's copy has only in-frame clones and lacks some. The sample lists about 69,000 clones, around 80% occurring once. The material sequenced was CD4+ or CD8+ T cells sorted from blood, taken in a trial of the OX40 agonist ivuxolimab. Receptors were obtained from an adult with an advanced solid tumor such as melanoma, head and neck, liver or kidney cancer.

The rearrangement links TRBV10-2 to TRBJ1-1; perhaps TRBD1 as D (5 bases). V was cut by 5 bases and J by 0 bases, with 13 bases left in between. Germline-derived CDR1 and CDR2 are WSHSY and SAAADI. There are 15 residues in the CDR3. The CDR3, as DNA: TGCGCCAGCAGTACAGGCACCAGCATGAACACTGAAGCTTTCTTT. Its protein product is CASSTGTSMNTEAFF.

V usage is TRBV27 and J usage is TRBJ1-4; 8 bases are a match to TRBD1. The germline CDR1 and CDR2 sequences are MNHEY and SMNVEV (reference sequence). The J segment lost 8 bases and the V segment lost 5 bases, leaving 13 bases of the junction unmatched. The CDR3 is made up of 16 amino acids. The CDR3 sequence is CASSPRTGTVEEKLFF. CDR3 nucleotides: TGTGCCAGCAGTCCCCGGACAGGGACTGTAGAAGAAAAACTGTTTTTT.

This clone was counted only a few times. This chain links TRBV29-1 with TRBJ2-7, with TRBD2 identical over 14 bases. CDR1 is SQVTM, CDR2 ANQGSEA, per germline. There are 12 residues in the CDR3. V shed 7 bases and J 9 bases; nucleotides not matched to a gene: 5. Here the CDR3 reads CSAGTSGGSQYF. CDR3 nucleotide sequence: TGCAGCGCCGGGACTAGCGGGGGATCGCAGTACTTC.

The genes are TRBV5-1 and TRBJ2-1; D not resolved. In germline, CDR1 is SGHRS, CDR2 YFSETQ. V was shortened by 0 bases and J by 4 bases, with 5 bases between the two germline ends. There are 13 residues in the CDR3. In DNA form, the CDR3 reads TGCGCCAGCAGCTTGGATCAGTACAATGAGCAGTTCTTC. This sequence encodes CASSLDQYNEQFF.

CDR3 loop: CASSKLAGGGNIQYF. CDR3 in DNA: TGTGCCAGTAGTAAACTAGCGGGAGGGGGAAACATTCAGTACTTC. The chain carries TRBV19 and TRBJ2-4, with TRBD2 matching 13 bases. CDR1 and CDR2 from the germline V gene are LNHDA and SQIVND (reference sequence). The V segment lost 4 bases and the J segment 6 bases; nucleotides outside the gene matches: 3. The CDR3 runs 15 residues.

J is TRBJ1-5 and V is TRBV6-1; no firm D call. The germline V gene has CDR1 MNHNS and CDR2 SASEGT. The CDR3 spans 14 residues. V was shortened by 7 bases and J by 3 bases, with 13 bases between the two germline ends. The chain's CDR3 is CASTARPNNQPQHF. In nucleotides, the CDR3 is TGTGCCAGCACCGCAAGGCCGAACAATCAGCCCCAGCATTTT.

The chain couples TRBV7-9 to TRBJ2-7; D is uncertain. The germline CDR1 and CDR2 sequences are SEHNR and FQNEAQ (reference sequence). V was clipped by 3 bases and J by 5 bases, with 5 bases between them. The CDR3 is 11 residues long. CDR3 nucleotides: TGTGCCAGCAGCTTGCAAAACGAGCAGTACTTC. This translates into CASSLQNEQYF.

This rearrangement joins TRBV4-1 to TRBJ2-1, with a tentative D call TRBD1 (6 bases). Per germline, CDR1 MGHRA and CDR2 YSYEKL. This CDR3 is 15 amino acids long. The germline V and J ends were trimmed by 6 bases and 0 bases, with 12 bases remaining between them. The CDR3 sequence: CASSLQGNSYNEQFF. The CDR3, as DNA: TGCGCCAGCAGTCTACAGGGAAACTCCTACAATGAGCAGTTCTTC.

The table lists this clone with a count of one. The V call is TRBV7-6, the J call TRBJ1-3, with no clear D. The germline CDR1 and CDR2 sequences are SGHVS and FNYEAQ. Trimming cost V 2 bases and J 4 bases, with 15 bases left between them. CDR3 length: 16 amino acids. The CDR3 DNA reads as TGTGCCAGCAGCTTAAGGTGGGGAGTCGCGGGAAACACCATATATTTT. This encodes CASSLRWGVAGNTIYF. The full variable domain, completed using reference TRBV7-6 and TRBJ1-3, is GAGVSQSPRYKVTKRGQDVALRCDPISGHVSLYWYRQALGQGPEFLTYFNYEAQQDKSGLPNDRFSAERPEGSISTLTIQRTEQRDSAMYRCASSLRWGVAGNTIYFGEGSWLTVV.

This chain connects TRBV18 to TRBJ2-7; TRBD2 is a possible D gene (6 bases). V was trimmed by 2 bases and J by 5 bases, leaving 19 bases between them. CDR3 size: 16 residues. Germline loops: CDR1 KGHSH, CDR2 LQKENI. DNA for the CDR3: TGTGCCAGCTCACCAAACCGAGGGACGGGGGTTAACGAGCAGTACTTC. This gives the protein CASSPNRGTGVNEQYF.